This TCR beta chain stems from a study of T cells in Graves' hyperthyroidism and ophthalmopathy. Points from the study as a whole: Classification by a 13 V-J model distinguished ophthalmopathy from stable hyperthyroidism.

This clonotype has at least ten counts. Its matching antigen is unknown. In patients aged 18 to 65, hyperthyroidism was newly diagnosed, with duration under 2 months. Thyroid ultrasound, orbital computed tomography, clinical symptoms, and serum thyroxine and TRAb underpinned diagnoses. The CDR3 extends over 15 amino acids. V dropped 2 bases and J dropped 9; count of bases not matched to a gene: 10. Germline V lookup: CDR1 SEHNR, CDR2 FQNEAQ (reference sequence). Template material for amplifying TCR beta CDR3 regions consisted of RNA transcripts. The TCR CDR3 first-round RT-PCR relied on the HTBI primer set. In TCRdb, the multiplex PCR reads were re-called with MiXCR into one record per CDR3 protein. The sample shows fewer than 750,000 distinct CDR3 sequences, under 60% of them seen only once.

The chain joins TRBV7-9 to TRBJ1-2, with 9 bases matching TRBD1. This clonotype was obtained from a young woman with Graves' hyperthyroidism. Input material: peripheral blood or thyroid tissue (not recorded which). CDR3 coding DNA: TGTGCCAGCAGCTTATCTGCCGGGACAGGGATTAGCTACACCTTC. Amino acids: CASSLSAGTGISYTF.